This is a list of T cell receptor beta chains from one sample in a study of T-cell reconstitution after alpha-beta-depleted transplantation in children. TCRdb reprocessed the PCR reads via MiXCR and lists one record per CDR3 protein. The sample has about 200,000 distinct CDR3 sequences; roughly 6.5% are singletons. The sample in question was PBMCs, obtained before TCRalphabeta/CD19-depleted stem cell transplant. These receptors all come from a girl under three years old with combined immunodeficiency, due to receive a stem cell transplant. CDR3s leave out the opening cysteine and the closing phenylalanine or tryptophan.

cdr3_aa: ASSPGRYTGELF
cdr3_length: 12
v_call: TRBV28
j_call: TRBJ2-2

cdr3_aa: ASSLSPDSSYEQY
cdr3_length: 13
v_call: TRBV27
j_call: TRBJ2-7

cdr3_aa: ASSFLAGGHNEQF
cdr3_length: 13
v_call: TRBV12-3/TRBV12-4
j_call: TRBJ2-1

cdr3_aa: ASSLSQQETQY
cdr3_length: 11
v_call: TRBV12-3/TRBV12-4
j_call: TRBJ2-5

cdr3_aa: ASSLRGDEQF
cdr3_length: 10
v_call: TRBV28
j_call: TRBJ2-1

cdr3_aa: SARRLSSGRSSSYNEQF
cdr3_length: 17
v_call: TRBV20-1
j_call: TRBJ2-1

cdr3_aa: ASSQTASGGYEQY
cdr3_length: 13
v_call: TRBV4-1
j_call: TRBJ2-7

cdr3_aa: ASSLRPLATPREQY
cdr3_length: 14
v_call: TRBV5-1
j_call: TRBJ2-7

cdr3_aa: ASSGGRGGSYNEQF
cdr3_length: 14
v_call: TRBV19
j_call: TRBJ2-1

cdr3_aa: ASSLHYYNEQF
cdr3_length: 11
v_call: TRBV11-3
j_call: TRBJ2-1

cdr3_aa: ASSVLRDRFITGETQY
cdr3_length: 16
v_call: TRBV2
j_call: TRBJ2-5

cdr3_aa: CARDPLTSGGANEQF
cdr3_length: 15
v_call: TRBV20-1
j_call: TRBJ2-1

cdr3_aa: ASSLWQGDGYT
cdr3_length: 11
v_call: TRBV7-9
j_call: TRBJ1-2

cdr3_aa: SVTGEVWGEQY
cdr3_length: 11
v_call: TRBV29-1
j_call: TRBJ2-7

cdr3_aa: SVLWTEGPYEQY
cdr3_length: 12
v_call: TRBV29-1
j_call: TRBJ2-7

cdr3_aa: SAPQTGAGNTIY
cdr3_length: 12
v_call: TRBV20-1
j_call: TRBJ1-3